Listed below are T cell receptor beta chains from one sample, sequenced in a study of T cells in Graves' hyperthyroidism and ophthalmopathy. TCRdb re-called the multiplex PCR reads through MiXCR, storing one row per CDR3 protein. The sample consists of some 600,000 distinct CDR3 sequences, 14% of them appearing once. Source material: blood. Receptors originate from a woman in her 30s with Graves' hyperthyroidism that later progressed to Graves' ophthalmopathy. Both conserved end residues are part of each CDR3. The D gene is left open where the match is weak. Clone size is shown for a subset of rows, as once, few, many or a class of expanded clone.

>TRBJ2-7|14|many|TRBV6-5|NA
CASSYSPYAYEQYF
TGTGCCAGCAGTTACTCTCCTTACGCCTACGAGCAGTACTTC
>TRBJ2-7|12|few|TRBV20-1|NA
CSASTGFYEQYF
TGCAGTGCTAGTACAGGGTTCTACGAGCAGTACTTC
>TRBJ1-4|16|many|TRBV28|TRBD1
CASSLYGTAQNEKLFF
TGTGCCAGCAGTTTATACGGGACAGCCCAAAATGAAAAACTGTTTTTT
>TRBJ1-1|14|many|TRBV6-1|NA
CASSSGHMNTEAFF
TGTGCCAGCAGTTCAGGACATATGAACACTGAAGCTTTCTTT
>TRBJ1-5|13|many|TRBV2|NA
CASRGGQNQPQHF
TGTGCCAGCAGAGGGGGACAAAATCAGCCCCAGCATTTT
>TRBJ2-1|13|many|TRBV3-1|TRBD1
CASSRTGDNEQFF
TGTGCCAGCAGCCGTACAGGGGACAATGAGCAGTTCTTC
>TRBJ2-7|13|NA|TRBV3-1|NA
CASSRGWVVEQYF
TGTGCCAGCAGCCGGGGGTGGGTGGTTGAGCAGTACTTC
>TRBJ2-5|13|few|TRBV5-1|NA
CASSLDVGETQYF
TGCGCCAGCAGCTTGGATGTAGGAGAGACCCAGTACTTC
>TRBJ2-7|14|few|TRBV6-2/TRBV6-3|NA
CASSSGRMTYEQYF
TGTGCCAGCAGTTCGGGTCGGATGACCTACGAGCAGTACTTC
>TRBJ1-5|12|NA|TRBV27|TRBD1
CGTGPGNQPQHF
TGTGGGACAGGGCCTGGAAATCAGCCCCAGCATTTT
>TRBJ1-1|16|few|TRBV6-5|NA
CASSSHAGLGDTEAFF
TGTGCCAGCAGTTCACACGCGGGACTTGGGGACACTGAAGCTTTCTTT
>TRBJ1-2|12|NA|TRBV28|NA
CASHSRNYGYTF
TGTGCCAGCCATAGCCGTAACTATGGCTACACCTTC
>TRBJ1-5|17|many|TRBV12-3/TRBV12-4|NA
CASSLGVSGGLMEPQHF
TGTGCCAGCAGTTTAGGCGTCTCGGGAGGGCTCATGGAACCCCAGCATTTT
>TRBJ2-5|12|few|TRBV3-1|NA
CASSQLRETQYF
TGTGCCAGCAGCCAACTGCGGGAGACCCAGTACTTC
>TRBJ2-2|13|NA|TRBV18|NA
CASAPPVTGELFF
TGTGCCAGCGCCCCCCCGGTGACCGGGGAGCTGTTTTTT
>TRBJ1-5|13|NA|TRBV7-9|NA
CASSAQEDQPQHF
TGTGCCAGCAGCGCACAGGAGGATCAGCCCCAGCATTTT
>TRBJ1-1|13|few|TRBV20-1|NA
CSANIGQNTEAFF
TGCAGTGCCAATATTGGACAGAACACTGAAGCTTTCTTT
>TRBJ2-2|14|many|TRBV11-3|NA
CASSLAGGAGELFF
TGTGCCAGCAGCTTAGCCGGGGGTGCCGGGGAGCTGTTTTTT
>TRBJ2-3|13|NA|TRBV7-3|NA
CASSLDITDTQYF
TGTGCCAGCAGCTTGGACATAACAGATACGCAGTATTTT
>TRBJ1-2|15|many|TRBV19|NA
CASSPDRFNLYGYTF
TGTGCCAGTAGTCCCGACAGATTTAACCTCTATGGCTACACCTTC
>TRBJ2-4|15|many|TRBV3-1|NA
CASSQGVWAKNIQYF
TGTGCCAGCAGCCAAGGGGTATGGGCCAAAAACATTCAGTACTTC
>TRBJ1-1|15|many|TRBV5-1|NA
CASSSGEAGNTEAFF
TGCGCCAGCAGCTCAGGCGAGGCGGGGAACACTGAAGCTTTCTTT
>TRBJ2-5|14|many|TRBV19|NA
CASSPPGLEETQYF
TGTGCCAGTAGCCCTCCGGGACTGGAAGAGACCCAGTACTTC